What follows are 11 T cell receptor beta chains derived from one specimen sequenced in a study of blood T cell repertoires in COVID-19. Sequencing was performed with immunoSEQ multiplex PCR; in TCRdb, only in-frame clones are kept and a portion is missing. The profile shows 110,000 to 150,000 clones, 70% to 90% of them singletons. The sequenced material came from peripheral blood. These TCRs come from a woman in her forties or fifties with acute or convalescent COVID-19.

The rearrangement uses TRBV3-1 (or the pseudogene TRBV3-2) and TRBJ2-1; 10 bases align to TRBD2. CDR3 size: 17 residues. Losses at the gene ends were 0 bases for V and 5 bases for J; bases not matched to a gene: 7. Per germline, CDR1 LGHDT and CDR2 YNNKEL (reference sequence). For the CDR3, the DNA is TGTGCCAGCAGCCAAGATCGAGCTAGCGGGGGACACAATGAGCAGTTCTTC. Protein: CASSQDRASGGHNEQFF.

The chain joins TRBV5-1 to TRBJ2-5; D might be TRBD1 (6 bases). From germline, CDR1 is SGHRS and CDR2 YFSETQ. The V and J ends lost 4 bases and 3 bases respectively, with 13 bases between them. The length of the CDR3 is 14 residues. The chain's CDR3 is CASSPGSGEETQYF. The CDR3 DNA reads TGCGCCAGCAGCCCGGGGTCAGGGGAAGAGACCCAGTACTTC.

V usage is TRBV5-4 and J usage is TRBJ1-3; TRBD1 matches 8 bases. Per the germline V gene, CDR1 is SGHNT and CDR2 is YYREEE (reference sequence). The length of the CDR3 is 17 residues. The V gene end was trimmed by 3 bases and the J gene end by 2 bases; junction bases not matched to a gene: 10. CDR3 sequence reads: CASSSHQGAIPGNTIYF. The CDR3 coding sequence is TGTGCCAGCAGCTCACATCAGGGGGCGATTCCTGGAAACACCATATATTTT.

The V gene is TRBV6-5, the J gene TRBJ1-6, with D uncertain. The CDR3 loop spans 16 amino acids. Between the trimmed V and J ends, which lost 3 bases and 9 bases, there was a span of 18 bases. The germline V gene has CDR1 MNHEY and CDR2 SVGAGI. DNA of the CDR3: TGTGCCAGCAGTTATGAAAGCAGGCCCTCAGGTTCACCCCTCCACTTT. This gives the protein CASSYESRPSGSPLHF.

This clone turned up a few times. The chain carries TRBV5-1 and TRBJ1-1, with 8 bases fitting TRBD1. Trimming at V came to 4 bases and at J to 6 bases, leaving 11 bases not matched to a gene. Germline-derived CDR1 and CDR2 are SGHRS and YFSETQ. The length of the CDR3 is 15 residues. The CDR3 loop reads CASSIGQGVNAEAFF. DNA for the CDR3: TGCGCCAGCAGCATTGGACAGGGAGTAAATGCTGAAGCTTTCTTT.

CDR3 in DNA: TGTGCCAGTAGTATAACAGGGAGCCAGCCCCAGCATTTT. This translates into CASSITGSQPQHF. V and J are TRBV19 and TRBJ1-5, with D tentatively TRBD1 (6 bases). The V gene's germline CDR1 is LNHDA and CDR2 SQIVND (reference sequence). Trimming took 2 bases from V and 7 from J, leaving 9 bases between them. This CDR3 comprises 13 residues.

The CDR3 DNA reads TGTGCCAGCAGTGGCCAGGGAGGGGATTATAGTGAAAAACTGTTTTTT. This codes for CASSGQGGDYSEKLFF. The chain links TRBV6-1 to TRBJ1-4; D is possibly TRBD1 (5 bases). Trimming left V 4 bases short and J 7 bases short, with 19 bases between. The germline CDR1 and CDR2 sequences are MNHNS and SASEGT. The CDR3 is 16 residues long.

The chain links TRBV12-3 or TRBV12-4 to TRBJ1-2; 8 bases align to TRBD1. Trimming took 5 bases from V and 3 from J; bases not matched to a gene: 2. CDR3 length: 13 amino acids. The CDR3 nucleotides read TGTGCCAGCAGTGCAGGGGGCGACTATGGCTACACCTTC. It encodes CASSAGGDYGYTF.

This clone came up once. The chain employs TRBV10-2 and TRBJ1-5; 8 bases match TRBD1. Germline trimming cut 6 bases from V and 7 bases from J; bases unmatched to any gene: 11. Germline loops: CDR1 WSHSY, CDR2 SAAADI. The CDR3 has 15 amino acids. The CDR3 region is CASRGTGSVAQPQHF. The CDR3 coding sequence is TGCGCCAGCAGAGGGACAGGATCGGTAGCCCAGCCCCAGCATTTT.

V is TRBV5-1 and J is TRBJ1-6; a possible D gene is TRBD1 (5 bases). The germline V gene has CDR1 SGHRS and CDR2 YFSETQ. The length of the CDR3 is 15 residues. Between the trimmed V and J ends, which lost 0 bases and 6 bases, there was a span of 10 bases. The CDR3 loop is CASSLGQGSNSPLHF. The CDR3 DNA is TGCGCCAGCAGCTTGGGTCAGGGTAGTAATTCACCCCTCCACTTT.

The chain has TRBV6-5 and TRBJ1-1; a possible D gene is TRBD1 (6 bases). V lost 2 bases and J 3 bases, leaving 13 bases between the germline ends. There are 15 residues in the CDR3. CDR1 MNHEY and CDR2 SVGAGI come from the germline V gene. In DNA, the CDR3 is TGTGCCAGCAGTTACGGGAGGGGGGTAGACACTGAAGCTTTCTTT. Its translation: CASSYGRGVDTEAFF.